Presented here are 18 T cell receptor beta chains from one specimen sequenced in a study of neurological immune-mediated disorders. TCRdb independently ran MiXCR on the 5' RACE reads; one entry per CDR3 protein. The table shows 50,000 to 55,000 distinct CDR3 sequences, with 3.8% occurring only once. The sample consisted of PBMCs. These receptors all stem from a man in his sixties with multiple sclerosis.

This clonotype was detected many times. This chain joins TRBV5-1 and TRBJ2-1, with D perhaps matching TRBD1 (5 bases). The CDR3 runs to 16 residues. The V and J ends lost 4 bases and 5 bases respectively, with 19 bases between them. CDR1 and CDR2 from the germline V gene are SGHRS and YFSETQ. Written as DNA, the CDR3 is TGCGCCAGCAGCCCTGCGCCCTGGCAGGGAAACAATGAGCAGTTCTTC. Encoded protein: CASSPAPWQGNNEQFF.

This clonotype was detected many times. The chain links TRBV12-3 or TRBV12-4 to TRBJ1-1; unclear D gene. Trimming removed 2 bases at V and 6 bases at J, with 10 bases between. CDR3 length: 13 amino acids. This chain's CDR3 is CASSLSEYAEAFF. Written as DNA, the CDR3 is TGTGCCAGCAGTTTATCAGAGTATGCTGAAGCTTTCTTT.

For this clonotype: One end of the junction fails to match germline, which may point to a read error. In DNA, the CDR3 is TGCAGGCCCTACCCCGGGCGGCCTTCTGGGGCCAAAGTCCTGACTTTC. Translated, it gives CRPYPGRPSGAKVLTF. V is TRBV20-1 and J is TRBJ2-6; tentative D call: TRBD1 (5 bases). The V gene's germline CDR1 is DFQATT and CDR2 SNEGSKA (reference sequence). The length of the CDR3 is 16 residues.

This clonotype was found many times. This chain uses TRBV5-5 with TRBJ1-2; possibly TRBD1 for D (5 bases). V lost 0 bases and J lost 3, with 15 bases in between. CDR3 size: 16 residues. Germline CDR1 SGHKS, CDR2 YYEKEE (reference sequence). The CDR3 is CASSLVPLQGDYGYTF. CDR3 DNA sequence: TGTGCCAGCAGCTTGGTACCCCTTCAAGGGGACTATGGCTACACCTTC.

The V and J genes are TRBV28 and TRBJ1-1; D call uncertain. Germline V gene sequence: CDR1 MDHEN, CDR2 SYDVKM. V lost 2 bases to trimming and J lost 11 bases, with 9 bases between them. This CDR3 region has 11 residues. The CDR3 bases are TGTGCCAGCAGTTTAAGGGCTCGGGCTTTCTTT. It encodes CASSLRARAFF.

This clonotype came up many times. The chain recombines TRBV5-1 with TRBJ1-2, with 9 nucleotides matching TRBD1. The CDR3 covers 13 residues. The V and J ends lost 5 bases and 5 bases, in that order; junction bases with no gene match: 4. Germline CDR1 SGHRS, CDR2 YFSETQ. In nucleotides, the CDR3 is TGCGCCAGCAGTCGGACAGGGGAATATGGCTACACCTTC. Translating gives CASSRTGEYGYTF.

This clonotype showed up many times. The chain links TRBV19 to TRBJ2-3; possible D gene TRBD1, 6 bases. This CDR3 contains 13 residues. V dropped 3 bases and J dropped 6 bases, with 10 bases sitting between them. Germline CDR1 is LNHDA and CDR2 is SQIVND (reference sequence). The chain's CDR3 is CASSMNRADTQYF. The CDR3 DNA reads as TGTGCCAGTAGTATGAACAGGGCGGATACGCAGTATTTT. Based on the CDR3 plus reference TRBV19 and TRBJ2-3, the full variable domain is DGGITQSPKYLFRKEGQNVTLSCEQNLNHDAMYWYRQDPGQGLRLIYYSQIVNDFQKGDIAEGYSVSREKKESFPLTVTSAQKNPTAFYLCASSMNRADTQYFGPGTRLTVL.

This clonotype was counted at least ten times. The CDR3 DNA is TGCGCCAGCAGCTTGGAAGTGACTGCAGATACGCAGTATTTT. It yields the protein CASSLEVTADTQYF. The rearrangement joins TRBV5-1 to TRBJ2-3; D unclear. Deletions cut 0 bases from V and 4 bases from J, with 9 bases between. CDR3 length: 14 residues. Germline V gene data show CDR1 as SGHRS and CDR2 as YFSETQ.

This clonotype was counted at least ten times. The V and J genes are TRBV7-3 and TRBJ1-1; no firm D call. Germline CDR1 and CDR2: SGHTA and FQGTGA. V lost 5 bases, J lost 1 base, and 11 bases lay in between. The CDR3 runs to 14 residues. The CDR3 DNA follows: TGTGCCAGCAGCGCGTTGCCGACGAACACTGAAGCTTTCTTT. Translating it yields CASSALPTNTEAFF.

This clonotype was found many times. V and J are TRBV25-1 and TRBJ1-4; 8 bases are shared with TRBD1. CDR1 and CDR2 (germline): MGHDK, SYGVNS. The ends lost 3 bases at V and 7 bases at J; junction bases unmatched: 7. The CDR3 has 15 residues. CDR3 region: CASSDPAGTGEKLFF. The CDR3 bases are TGTGCCAGCAGTGATCCGGCAGGGACAGGTGAAAAACTGTTTTTT.

This chain joins TRBV15 and TRBJ2-2, with 9 bases that match TRBD1. CDR3 length: 17 residues. Looked up from germline, CDR1 is LNHNV and CDR2 is YYDKDF (reference sequence). V was clipped by 5 bases and J by 6 bases; unmatched bases: 13. The CDR3 region is CATSSRDRAGVPGELFF. CDR3 in DNA: TGTGCCACCAGCTCCCGGGACAGGGCAGGGGTCCCCGGGGAGCTGTTTTTT.

This clonotype showed up many times. This rearrangement joins TRBV20-1 to TRBJ2-3, with TRBD2 identical over 11 bases. CDR3 length equals 15 residues. V dropped 3 bases and J dropped 5; count of bases not matched to a gene: 7. CDR1 and CDR2 (germline): DFQATT, SNEGSKA (reference sequence). The CDR3 region has the DNA TGCAGTGCTAGGAAACTAGCGGGAGCAGGAGATACGCAGTATTTT. Translating it yields CSARKLAGAGDTQYF.

At least ten counts were recorded for this clonotype. The chain uses TRBV20-1 and TRBJ1-1; no firm D call. The CDR3 length is 10 residues. Trimming removed 4 bases from V and 5 bases from J, with 5 bases in between. Germline-derived CDR1 and CDR2 are DFQATT and SNEGSKA (reference sequence). The CDR3 is CSATWTEAFF. In DNA, the CDR3 is TGCAGTGCTACCTGGACTGAAGCTTTCTTT.

This clonotype was counted many times. The chain joins TRBV6-5 to TRBJ1-2, with D possibly TRBD1 on 6 matching bases. CDR1 and CDR2 (germline): MNHEY, SVGAGI. The CDR3 runs to 12 residues. V was clipped by 3 bases and J by 8 bases, with 10 bases between them. CDR3 nucleotides: TGTGCCAGCAGTTATTCAGGGACAGGCTACACCTTC. Amino acid sequence: CASSYSGTGYTF.

Ten or more counts support this clonotype. The J gene is TRBJ2-2, the V gene TRBV5-1, with TRBD2 matching 12 bases. Trimming cost V 2 bases and J 5 bases; bases outside gene matches: 7. The CDR3 length is 17 residues. Germline values: CDR1 SGHRS, CDR2 YFSETQ. This chain's CDR3 is CASSLSGLAGRTGELFF. The CDR3, as DNA: TGCGCCAGCAGCTTATCCGGACTAGCGGGAAGGACCGGGGAGCTGTTTTTT.

In regard to this clonotype: A read error is possible here, since a much larger clone lies one base away. The chain couples TRBV29-1 to TRBJ1-1; D unclear. Germline values: CDR1 SQVTM, CDR2 ANQGSEA. V lost 7 bases and J lost 7, with 19 bases in between. The CDR3 runs 13 residues. The CDR3 spells CSDDLKVAGEAFF. CDR3 nucleotide sequence: TGCAGCGACGACCTAAAAGTTGCGGGTGAAGCTTTCTTT.

This clonotype showed up many times. This chain connects TRBV7-8 to TRBJ2-1; D perhaps matches TRBD1 (5 bases). From germline, CDR1 is SGHVS and CDR2 FQNEAQ. This CDR3 has 16 amino acids. The ends were cut back, 1 base at V and 0 bases at J, with 10 bases in the middle. The CDR3 bases are TGTGCCAGCAGCTTAGTGGAGCAGGGCTCCTACAATGAGCAGTTCTTC. Translating gives CASSLVEQGSYNEQFF.

This clonotype was recorded many times. This chain joins TRBV19 and TRBJ1-5; D perhaps matches TRBD1 (5 bases). Per germline, CDR1 LNHDA and CDR2 SQIVND (reference sequence). V was shortened by 5 bases and J by 2 bases, with 13 bases between the two germline ends. This CDR3 comprises 15 residues. The CDR3 loop reads CASSPGFIGNQPQHF. CDR3 sequence (DNA): TGTGCCAGTAGTCCAGGGTTTATAGGCAATCAGCCCCAGCATTTT.